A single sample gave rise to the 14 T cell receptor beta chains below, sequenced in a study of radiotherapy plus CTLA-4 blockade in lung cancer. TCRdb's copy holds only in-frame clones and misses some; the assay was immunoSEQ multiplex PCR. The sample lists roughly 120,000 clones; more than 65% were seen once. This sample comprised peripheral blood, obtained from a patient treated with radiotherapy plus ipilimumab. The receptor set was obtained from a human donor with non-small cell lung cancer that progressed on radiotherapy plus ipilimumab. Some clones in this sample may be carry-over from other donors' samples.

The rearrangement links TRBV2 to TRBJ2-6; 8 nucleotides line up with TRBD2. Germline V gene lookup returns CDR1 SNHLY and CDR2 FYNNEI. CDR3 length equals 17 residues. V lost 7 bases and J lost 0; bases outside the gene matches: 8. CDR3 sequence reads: CASTSGGPISGANVLTF. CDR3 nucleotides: TGTGCCAGCACGAGCGGGGGACCCATCTCTGGGGCCAACGTCCTGACTTTC.

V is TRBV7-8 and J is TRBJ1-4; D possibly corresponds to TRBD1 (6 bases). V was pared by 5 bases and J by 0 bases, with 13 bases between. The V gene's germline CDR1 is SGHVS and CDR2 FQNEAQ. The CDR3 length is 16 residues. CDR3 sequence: CASSHRDIATNEKLFF. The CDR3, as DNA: TGTGCCAGCAGCCACAGGGATATTGCAACTAATGAAAAACTGTTTTTT.

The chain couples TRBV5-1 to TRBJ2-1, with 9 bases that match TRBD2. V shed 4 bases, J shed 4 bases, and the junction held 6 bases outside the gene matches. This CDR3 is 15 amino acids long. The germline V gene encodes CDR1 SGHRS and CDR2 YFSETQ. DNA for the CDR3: TGCGCCAGCAGCCAGACTAGCGGTGTTTACAATGAGCAGTTCTTC. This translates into CASSQTSGVYNEQFF. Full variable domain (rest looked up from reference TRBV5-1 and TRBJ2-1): KAGVTQTPRYLIKTRGQQVTLSCSPISGHRSVSWYQQTPGQGLQFLFEYFSETQRNKGNFPGRFSGRQFSNSRSEMNVSTLELGDSALYLCASSQTSGVYNEQFFGPGTRLTVL.

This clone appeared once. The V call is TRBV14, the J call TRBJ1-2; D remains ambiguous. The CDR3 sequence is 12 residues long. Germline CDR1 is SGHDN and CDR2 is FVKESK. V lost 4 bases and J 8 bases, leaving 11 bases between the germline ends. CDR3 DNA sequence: TGTGCCAGCAGCCCCCTCGGGTTAGGCTACACCTTC. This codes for CASSPLGLGYTF.

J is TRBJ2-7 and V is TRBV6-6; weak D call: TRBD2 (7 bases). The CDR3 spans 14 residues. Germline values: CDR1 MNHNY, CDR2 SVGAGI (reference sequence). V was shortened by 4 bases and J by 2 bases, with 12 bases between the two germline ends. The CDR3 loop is CASSLRGAAYEQYF. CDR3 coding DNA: TGTGCCAGCAGTTTACGGGGGGCAGCCTACGAGCAGTACTTC.

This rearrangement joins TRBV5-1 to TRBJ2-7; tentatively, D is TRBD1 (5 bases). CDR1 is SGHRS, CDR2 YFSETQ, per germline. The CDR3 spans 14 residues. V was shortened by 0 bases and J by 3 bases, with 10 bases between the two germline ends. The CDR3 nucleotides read TGCGCCAGCAGCTTGGGGCAGGGCTTCTACGAGCAGTACTTC. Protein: CASSLGQGFYEQYF.

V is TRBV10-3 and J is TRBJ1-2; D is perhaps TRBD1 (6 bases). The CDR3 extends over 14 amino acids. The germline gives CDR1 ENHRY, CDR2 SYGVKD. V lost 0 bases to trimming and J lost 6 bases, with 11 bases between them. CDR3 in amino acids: CAISESRAGDGYTF. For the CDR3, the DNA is TGTGCCATCAGTGAGTCTCGGGCAGGGGATGGCTACACCTTC.

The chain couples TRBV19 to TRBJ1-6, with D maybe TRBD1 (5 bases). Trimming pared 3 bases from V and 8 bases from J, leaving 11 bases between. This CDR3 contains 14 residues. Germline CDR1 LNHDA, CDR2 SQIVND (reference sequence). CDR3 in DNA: TGTGCCAGTAGTATCACCAGGGACGATTCACCCCTCCACTTT. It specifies CASSITRDDSPLHF.

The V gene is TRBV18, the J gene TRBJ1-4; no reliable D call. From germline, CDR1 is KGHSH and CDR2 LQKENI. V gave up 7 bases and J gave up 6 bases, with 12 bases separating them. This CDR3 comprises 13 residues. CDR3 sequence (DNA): TGTGCCAGCTGTTCCTTTCCTGATGAAAAACTGTTTTTT. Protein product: CASCSFPDEKLFF.

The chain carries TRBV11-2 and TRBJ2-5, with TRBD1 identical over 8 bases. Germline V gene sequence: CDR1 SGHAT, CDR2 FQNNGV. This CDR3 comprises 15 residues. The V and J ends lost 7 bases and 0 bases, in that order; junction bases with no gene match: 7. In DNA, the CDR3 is TGTGCCAGCAAATCAGGGGGCGGGTACCAAGAGACCCAGTACTTC. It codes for CASKSGGGYQETQYF. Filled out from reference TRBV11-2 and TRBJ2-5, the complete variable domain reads EAGVAQSPRYKIIEKRQSVAFWCNPISGHATLYWYQQILGQGPKLLIQFQNNGVVDDSQLPKDRFSAERLKGVDSTLKIQPAKLEDSAVYLCASKSGGGYQETQYFGPGTRLLVL.

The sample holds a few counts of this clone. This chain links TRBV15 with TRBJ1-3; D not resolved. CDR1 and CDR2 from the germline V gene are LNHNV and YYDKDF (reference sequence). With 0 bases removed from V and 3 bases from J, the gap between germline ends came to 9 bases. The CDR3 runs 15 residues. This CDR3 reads CATSRDLKGGNTIYF. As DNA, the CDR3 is TGTGCCACCAGCAGAGATCTGAAAGGTGGAAACACCATATATTTT.

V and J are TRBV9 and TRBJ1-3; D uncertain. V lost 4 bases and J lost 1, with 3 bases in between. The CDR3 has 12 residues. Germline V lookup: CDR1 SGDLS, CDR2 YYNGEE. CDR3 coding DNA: TGTGCCAGCAGCACATCTGGAAACACCATATATTTT. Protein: CASSTSGNTIYF.

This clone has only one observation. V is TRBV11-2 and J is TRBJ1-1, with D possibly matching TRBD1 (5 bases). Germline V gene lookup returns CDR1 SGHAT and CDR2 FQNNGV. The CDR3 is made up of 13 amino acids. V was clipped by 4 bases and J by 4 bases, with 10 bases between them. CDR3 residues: CASSSQDLTEAFF. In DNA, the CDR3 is TGTGCCAGCAGCTCACAGGATCTCACTGAAGCTTTCTTT.

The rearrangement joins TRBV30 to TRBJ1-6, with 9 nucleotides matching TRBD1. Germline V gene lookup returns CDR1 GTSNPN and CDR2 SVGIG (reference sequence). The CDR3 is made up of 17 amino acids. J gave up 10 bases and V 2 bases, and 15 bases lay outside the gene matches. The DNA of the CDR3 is TGTGCCTGGAGTTTCCCTACTGGGGGACAGGGACCCTCACCCCTCCACTTT. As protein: CAWSFPTGGQGPSPLHF.